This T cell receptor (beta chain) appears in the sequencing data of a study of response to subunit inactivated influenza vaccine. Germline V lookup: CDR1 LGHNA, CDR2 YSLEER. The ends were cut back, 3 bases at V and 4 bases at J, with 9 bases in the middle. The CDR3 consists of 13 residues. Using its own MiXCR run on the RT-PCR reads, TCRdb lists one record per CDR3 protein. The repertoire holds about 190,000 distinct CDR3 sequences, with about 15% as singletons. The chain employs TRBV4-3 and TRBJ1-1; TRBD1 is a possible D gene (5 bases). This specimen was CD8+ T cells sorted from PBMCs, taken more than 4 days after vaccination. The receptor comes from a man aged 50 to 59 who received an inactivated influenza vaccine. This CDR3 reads CASSQGPSTEAFF. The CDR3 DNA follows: TGCGCCAGCAGCCAGGGACCGAGCACTGAAGCTTTCTTT.